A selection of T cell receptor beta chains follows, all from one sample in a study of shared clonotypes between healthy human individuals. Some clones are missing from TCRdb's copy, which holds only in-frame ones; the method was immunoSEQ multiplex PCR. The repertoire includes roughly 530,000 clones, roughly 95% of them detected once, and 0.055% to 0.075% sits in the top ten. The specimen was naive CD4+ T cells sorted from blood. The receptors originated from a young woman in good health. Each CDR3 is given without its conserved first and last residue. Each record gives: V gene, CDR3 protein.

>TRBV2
ASSSGVYNEQF
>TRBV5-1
ASSLVLGVQDTEAF
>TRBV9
ASSVALAGVYEQF
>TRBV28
ASSEALGLRVQY
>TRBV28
ASSLTDTEAF
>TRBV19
ASSPPRQALNTQY
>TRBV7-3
ASSPIGERTAGANVLT
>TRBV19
ASSKSGGGFTDTQY
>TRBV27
ATAGRNTEAF
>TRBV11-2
ASSLLPGLAGGFTDTQY
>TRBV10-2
ASRTGGSYEQY
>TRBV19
ASSIGAPSSYNEQF
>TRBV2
ASSERTGRTEAF
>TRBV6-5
ASVDHGWQY
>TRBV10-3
AIWTGRTGNTIY
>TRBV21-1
ASSTGGASTGELF
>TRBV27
ASSVREGGGYNEQF
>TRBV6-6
ASITGTANTGELF
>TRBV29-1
SVPPPGNTDTQY
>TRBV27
ASRGLRAEAF
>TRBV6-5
ASSYGMNTEAF
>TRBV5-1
ASSRGDNSYEQY
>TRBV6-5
ASSPPGTPYEQY
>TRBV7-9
ASSFGGHSYEQY
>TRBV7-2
ASSLARSSGRNEQF
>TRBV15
ATSRRTGPEKLF
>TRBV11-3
ASSSRGQTTNTEAF
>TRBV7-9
ASSLVSGALFGYT
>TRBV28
ASSMRTAGNTIY
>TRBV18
ASSPMDMPSYEQY
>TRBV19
ASSQRALAGGPVYEQY
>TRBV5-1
ASSPGTALGEQY
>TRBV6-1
ASVQRFNNQPQH
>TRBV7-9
ASSSGTGYQETQY
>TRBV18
ASSPTRGRTQGRLSGNTIY
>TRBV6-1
ASSEFGGKETQY
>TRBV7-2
ASSLETGNSPLH
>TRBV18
ASSPGLGTDTQY
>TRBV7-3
ASSLTISSGKDYEQY
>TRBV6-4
ASSRGQGSVDEQF
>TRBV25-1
ASSVGGRNTGELF